This T cell receptor beta chain was captured in a study of T cell responses to AZD1222 COVID-19 vaccine. Study-wide results and limits: Regions left unmutated in variants are reportedly the target of nearly half of spike-specific TCRs. At baseline, seropositivity was found in only a handful of AZD1222 recipients.

V lost 4 bases, J lost 7 bases, and 16 bases stayed unmatched. Germline V gives CDR1 SGHRS, CDR2 YFSETQ. This CDR3 contains 18 residues. Using immunoSEQ multiplex PCR, the repertoire was profiled, and TCRdb retains in-frame clones only, with some absent. The sample carries 100,000 to 150,000 clones, 88% recorded once. Turning to this clone: Its antigen is unknown.

The chain recombines TRBV5-1 with TRBJ1-4; 10 nucleotides agree with TRBD1. This sample comprised peripheral blood, obtained on day 0 of AZD1222 vaccination. The TCR was taken from an adult in good health. This CDR3 is CASSAGTGARTISEKLFF. The CDR3 DNA sequence: TGCGCCAGCAGCGCCGGGACAGGGGCCCGTACTATTAGTGAAAAACTGTTTTTT.